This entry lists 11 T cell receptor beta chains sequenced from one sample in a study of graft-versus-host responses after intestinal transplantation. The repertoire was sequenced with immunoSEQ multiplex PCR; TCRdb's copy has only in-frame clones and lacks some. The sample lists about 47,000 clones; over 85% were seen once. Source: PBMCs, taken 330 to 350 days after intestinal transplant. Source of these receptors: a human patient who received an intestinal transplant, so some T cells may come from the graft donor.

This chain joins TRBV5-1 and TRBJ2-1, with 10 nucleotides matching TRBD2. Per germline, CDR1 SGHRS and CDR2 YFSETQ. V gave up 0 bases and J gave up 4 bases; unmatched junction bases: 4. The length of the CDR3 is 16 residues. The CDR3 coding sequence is TGCGCCAGCAGCTTGGCCGGGACTAGCGAGTACAATGAGCAGTTCTTC. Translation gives CASSLAGTSEYNEQFF.

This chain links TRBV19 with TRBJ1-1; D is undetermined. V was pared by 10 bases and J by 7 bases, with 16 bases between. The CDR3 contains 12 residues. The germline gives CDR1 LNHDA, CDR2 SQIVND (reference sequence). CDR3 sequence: CATDTGNNEAFF. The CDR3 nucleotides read TGTGCCACCGACACGGGGAATAATGAAGCTTTCTTT.

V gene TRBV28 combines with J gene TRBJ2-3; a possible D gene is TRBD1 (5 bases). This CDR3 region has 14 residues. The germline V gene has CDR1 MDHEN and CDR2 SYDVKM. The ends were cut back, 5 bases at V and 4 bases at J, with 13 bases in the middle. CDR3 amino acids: CASSVLQGSDTQYF. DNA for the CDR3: TGTGCCAGCAGTGTATTGCAGGGCTCAGATACGCAGTATTTT.

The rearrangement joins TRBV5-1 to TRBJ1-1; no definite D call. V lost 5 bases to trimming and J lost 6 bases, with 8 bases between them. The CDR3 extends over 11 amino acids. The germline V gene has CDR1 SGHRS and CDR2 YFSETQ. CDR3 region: CASRGVSEAFF. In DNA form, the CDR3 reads TGCGCCAGCAGGGGAGTTTCTGAAGCTTTCTTT.

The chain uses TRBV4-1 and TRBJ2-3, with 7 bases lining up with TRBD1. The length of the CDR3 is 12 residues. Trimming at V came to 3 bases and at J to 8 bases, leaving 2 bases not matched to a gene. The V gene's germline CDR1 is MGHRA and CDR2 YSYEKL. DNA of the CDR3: TGCGCCAGCAGCCAGGCAGGGGGTACGCAGTATTTT. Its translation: CASSQAGGTQYF.

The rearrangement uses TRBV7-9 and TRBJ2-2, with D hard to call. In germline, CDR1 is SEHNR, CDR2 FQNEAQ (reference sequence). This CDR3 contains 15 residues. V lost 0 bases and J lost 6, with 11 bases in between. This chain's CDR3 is CASSLAVSGPGELFF. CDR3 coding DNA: TGTGCCAGCAGCTTAGCGGTTTCTGGGCCCGGGGAGCTGTTTTTT.

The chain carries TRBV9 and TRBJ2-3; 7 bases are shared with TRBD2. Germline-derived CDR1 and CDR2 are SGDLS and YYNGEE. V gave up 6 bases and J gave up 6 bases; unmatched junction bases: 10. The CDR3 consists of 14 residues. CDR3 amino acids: CASTPAGRFDTQYF. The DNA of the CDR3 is TGTGCCAGCACGCCAGCGGGAAGGTTCGATACGCAGTATTTT.

The CDR3 region is CASSVRQGDYGYTF. CDR3 DNA sequence: TGTGCCAGCAGTGTTCGACAGGGGGATTATGGCTACACCTTC. The chain has TRBV6-6 and TRBJ1-2, with TRBD1 identical over 9 bases. Germline CDR1 is MNHNY and CDR2 is SVGAGI (reference sequence). V lost 5 bases and J lost 5; bases outside the gene matches: 6. This CDR3 contains 14 residues.

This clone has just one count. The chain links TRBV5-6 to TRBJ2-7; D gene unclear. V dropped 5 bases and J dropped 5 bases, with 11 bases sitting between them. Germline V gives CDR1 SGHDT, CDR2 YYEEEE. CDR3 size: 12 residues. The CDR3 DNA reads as TGTGCCAGCAGTCAACAAAGGAACGAGCAGTACTTC. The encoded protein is CASSQQRNEQYF.

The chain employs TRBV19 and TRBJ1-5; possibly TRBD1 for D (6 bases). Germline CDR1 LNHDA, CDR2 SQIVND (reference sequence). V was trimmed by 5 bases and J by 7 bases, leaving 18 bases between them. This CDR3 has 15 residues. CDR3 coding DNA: TGTGCCAGTAGTCACACAGGGATTTCTGCCCAGCCCCAGCATTTT. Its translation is CASSHTGISAQPQHF.

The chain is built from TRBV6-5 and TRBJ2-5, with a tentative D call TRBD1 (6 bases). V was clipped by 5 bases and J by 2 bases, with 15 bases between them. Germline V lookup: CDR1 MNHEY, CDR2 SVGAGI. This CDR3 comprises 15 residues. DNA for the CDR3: TGTGCCAGCAGTCCACACAGGGATCGACAAGAGACCCAGTACTTC. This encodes CASSPHRDRQETQYF.